This TCR beta chain comes out of a study of Ad26.COV2.S vaccination and SARS-CoV-2 variants. The protocol was immunoSEQ multiplex PCR, while the TCRdb copy is restricted to in-frame clones and leaves out a portion. The table lists over 110,000 clones, about nine tenths of them singletons, with 4.5% to 6% in the top ten. Whole-study findings and limits: There was a possibility that the TCR breadth and depth analyses underestimated total T cell responses. The breadth of spike-specific CD8+ and CD4+ T cell responses after vaccination was reportedly substantial. Across vaccine and placebo recipients, the breadth of non-spike TCRs was similar. Placebo recipients showed lower spike-specific TCR breadth than vaccinees.

A word on this clone: Its antigen is as yet unknown.

The V gene's germline CDR1 is GTSNPN and CDR2 SVGIG (reference sequence). The length of the CDR3 is 13 residues. V dropped 1 base and J dropped 3; count of bases not matched to a gene: 0. The chain links TRBV30 to TRBJ2-7; 10 nucleotides align to TRBD1. The material sequenced was peripheral blood, taken after recovery from COVID-19. This receptor was obtained from a human donor who had recovered from COVID-19. Here the CDR3 reads CAWSGTGGYEQYF. For the CDR3, the DNA is TGTGCCTGGAGTGGGACAGGGGGCTACGAGCAGTACTTC.